This T cell receptor (beta chain) was identified in a study of shared clonotypes between healthy human individuals. Overall study context: CD4 naive and memory got three plates each, CD8 naive two, CD8 memory one. Study outcomes and limitations: Among non-shared clonotypes, generation probabilities were lower than among those shared by all four donors. A handful of donors held about 5% of naive CD4 clonotypes in common.

The CDR3 spans 15 residues. V shed 1 base, J shed 3 bases, and the junction held 3 bases outside the gene matches. CDR1 is LNHNV, CDR2 YYDKDF, per germline (reference sequence). Notes on this clone: The antigen is undetermined. Additional DNA sequences in this sample encode the identical CDR3.

Data came from immunoSEQ multiplex PCR; TCRdb stores just in-frame clones and leaves some out. The sample holds 2.5 million or so clones, about 92% seen once. Naive CD4+ cells were CD45RA-selected; the remaining cells were memory. V is TRBV15 and J is TRBJ2-3; 8 bases align to TRBD1. The clonotype comes from a young man in good health. The specimen sequenced was naive CD4+ T cells sorted from blood. Subset specified: CD45RA+ positively selected. The CDR3 DNA is TGTGCCACCAGCAGAGGCGGACAGGGTACAGATACGCAGTATTTT. The encoded protein is CATSRGGQGTDTQYF.